The 20 T cell receptor beta chains below come from one sample, sequenced in a study of metastatic and nonmetastatic thyroid tumors. Patients were all untreated before their thyroid surgery. MiXCR reprocessed the PCR reads for TCRdb. The data contain more than 20,000 clones, approximately 9.9% of them seen just once; the ten biggest clones take up 25% to 35%. Sequencing was carried out using blood. These receptors all stem from a female donor with papillary thyroid cancer or a benign thyroid nodule (not recorded which). Some clones in this sample may be carry-over from other donors' samples.

The rearrangement links TRBV11-3 to TRBJ1-1; D gene ambiguous. The length of the CDR3 is 13 residues. V shed 4 bases and J shed 2 bases, with 8 bases lying between them. The V gene's germline CDR1 is SGHNT and CDR2 YENEEA. CDR3 bases: TGTGCCAGCAGCTACGACGCTAACACTGAAGCTTTCTTT. It encodes CASSYDANTEAFF.

In its sample, this clone was seen many times. The CDR3 loop is CASDRTSGTDTQYF. CDR3 nucleotide sequence: TGTGCCAGCGATAGGACTAGCGGCACAGATACGCAGTATTTT. The V gene is TRBV28, the J gene TRBJ2-3, with TRBD2 matching 9 bases. The CDR3 runs to 14 residues. Germline CDR1 is MDHEN and CDR2 is SYDVKM. V was pared by 8 bases and J by 1 base, with 4 bases of the junction left unmatched.

This clone was picked up many times. The chain employs TRBV30 and TRBJ1-2; 8 bases match TRBD1. Germline V CDR1 and CDR2: GTSNPN, SVGIG (reference sequence). V lost 1 base, J lost 12 bases, and 4 bases stayed unmatched. This CDR3 contains 11 residues. The DNA of the CDR3 is TGTGCCTGGAGTGAGACAGGGGCCCACACCTTC. Translating gives CAWSETGAHTF.

The chain combines TRBV5-4 with TRBJ2-5; 10 bases agree with TRBD1. J was trimmed by 5 bases and V by 6 bases; bases with no gene match: 10. Per the germline V gene, CDR1 is SGHNT and CDR2 is YYREEE (reference sequence). The CDR3 has 15 amino acids. CDR3 loop: CASNRPGQGTETQYF. The CDR3 coding sequence is TGTGCCAGCAACCGGCCGGGACAGGGGACGGAGACCCAGTACTTC.

In this sample, this clone turned up many times. A much larger clone sits a single nucleotide away, making a read error possible. This is likely a read error, given that the CDR3 carries no conserved phenylalanine or tryptophan at its end. The chain uses TRBV28 and TRBJ1-2; D is unresolved. CDR1 is MDHEN, CDR2 SYDVKM, per germline. Trimming left V 1 base short and J 0 bases short, with 6 bases between. The CDR3 runs to 14 residues. The CDR3 DNA reads TGTGCCAGCAGTTTATTGGTTGCTAACTATGGCTACACCTCC. It yields the protein CASSLLVANYGYTS.

This clone was seen ten or more times. The V call is TRBV7-2, the J call TRBJ1-4, with 7 nucleotides matching TRBD1. V was clipped by 7 bases and J by 8 bases; unmatched bases: 7. This CDR3 comprises 13 residues. Germline lookup yields CDR1 SGHTA and CDR2 FQGNSA. The DNA for the CDR3 is TGTGCCAGCAAGCGACAGGGCAACGAAAAACTGTTTTTT. Translating it yields CASKRQGNEKLFF.

The table lists this clone with a few counts. The chain couples TRBV28 to TRBJ1-2, with a weak D call TRBD1 (6 bases). The CDR3 runs to 15 residues. V gave up 5 bases and J gave up 2 bases, with 15 bases separating them. The germline CDR1 and CDR2 sequences are MDHEN and SYDVKM. CDR3 region: CASSPVARGNYGYTF. The DNA for the CDR3 is TGTGCCAGCAGTCCTGTCGCCAGGGGCAACTATGGCTACACCTTC.

There are many counts of this clone. This chain connects TRBV20-1 to TRBJ2-2, with D hard to call. With 0 bases removed from V and 6 bases from J, the gap between germline ends came to 8 bases. The CDR3 sequence is 13 residues long. Germline values: CDR1 DFQATT, CDR2 SNEGSKA (reference sequence). Here the CDR3 reads CSARDTAAGELFF. The CDR3 DNA is TGCAGTGCTAGAGATACGGCAGCCGGGGAGCTGTTTTTT.

In its sample, this clone was seen many times. This chain connects TRBV10-1 to TRBJ2-3; D is unresolved. The germline CDR1 and CDR2 sequences are WNHNN and SYGVQD (reference sequence). Trimming left V 0 bases short and J 0 bases short, with 7 bases between. The CDR3 loop spans 15 amino acids. CDR3 DNA: TGCGCCAGCAGTGAGTCGGTATACAGCACAGATACGCAGTATTTT. Amino acids: CASSESVYSTDTQYF.

This clone counts as medium-sized (0.01 to 0.1%). This sequence joins TRBV6-1 and TRBJ2-7; the match to TRBD1 covers 7 bases. Trimming cost V 5 bases and J 6 bases; bases outside gene matches: 10. This CDR3 has 14 amino acids. CDR1 and CDR2 (germline): MNHNS, SASEGT. This CDR3 is CASSLALQGVEQYF. CDR3 bases: TGTGCCAGCAGTTTGGCTCTTCAGGGGGTCGAGCAGTACTTC.

Ten or more counts support this clone. The chain employs TRBV6-4 and TRBJ1-5, with TRBD1 matching 7 bases. Trimming cost V 7 bases and J 4 bases; bases outside gene matches: 10. Germline loops: CDR1 MRHNA, CDR2 SNTAGT. The CDR3 is made up of 15 amino acids. The CDR3 spells CASNRVKGANQPQHF. DNA for the CDR3: TGTGCCAGCAATCGCGTGAAGGGGGCTAATCAGCCCCAGCATTTT.

This clone is labeled medium-sized. The genes are TRBV28 and TRBJ1-2; the match to TRBD1 covers 7 bases. Germline CDR1 MDHEN, CDR2 SYDVKM. V lost 5 bases to trimming and J lost 4 bases; unmatched junction nucleotides: 4. There are 13 residues in the CDR3. In nucleotides, the CDR3 is TGTGCCAGCAGTCAAGGGACAGCCTATGGCTACACCTTC. It translates to CASSQGTAYGYTF.

This clone was detected a few times. Within the sample, other DNA sequences also encode this same CDR3. The chain combines TRBV7-3 with TRBJ2-5, with 11 bases that match TRBD2. This CDR3 is 15 amino acids long. Trimming at V came to 9 bases and at J to 2 bases, leaving 8 bases not matched to a gene. Germline CDR1 SGHTA, CDR2 FQGTGA. This CDR3 reads CASSPLAGGQETQYF. CDR3 nucleotide sequence: TGTGCCAGTAGCCCGTTAGCGGGAGGGCAAGAGACCCAGTACTTC.

This clone has a count of ten or more. The V gene is TRBV28, the J gene TRBJ2-3; D may be TRBD1 or TRBD2 (7 bases each). V lost 5 bases, J lost 0 bases, and 21 bases lay in between. Germline V gene data show CDR1 as MDHEN and CDR2 as SYDVKM. The CDR3 sequence is 18 residues long. The CDR3 coding sequence is TGTGCCAGCAGTAGCGGGACAGCCGTAGGGACTAGCACAGATACGCAGTATTTT. Amino acids: CASSSGTAVGTSTDTQYF.

Comment on this clone: The junction departs from germline at one end; a sequencing error may be responsible. The same CDR3 is also encoded by other DNA sequences in this sample. V and J are TRBV28 and TRBJ1-2; no firm D call. CDR3 length equals 14 residues. The germline CDR1 and CDR2 sequences are MDHEN and SYDVKM. CDR3 protein: CASRTIRFRGGYTF. The CDR3 DNA reads TGTGCCAGCAGAACAATTAGGTTTCGCGGTGGCTACACATTC.

This clone was detected ten times or more. This chain connects TRBV2 to TRBJ1-1, with 7 bases matching TRBD1. This CDR3 has 11 residues. CDR1 and CDR2 from the germline V gene are SNHLY and FYNNEI. The J segment lost 7 bases and the V segment lost 10 bases, leaving 6 bases of the junction unmatched. The CDR3, as DNA: TGTGCCACCAGGGGGGCCCATGAAGCTTTCTTT. It encodes CATRGAHEAFF.

This chain joins TRBV28 and TRBJ1-4; no clear D gene. Germline CDR1 and CDR2: MDHEN and SYDVKM. V shed 7 bases and J shed 7 bases, with 13 bases lying between them. CDR3 length: 13 residues. The CDR3 protein is CASNIVFSEKLFF. The CDR3 DNA reads as TGTGCCAGCAATATTGTTTTTAGTGAAAAACTGTTTTTT.

About this clone itself: A much larger clone lies a single base off, so this may be a read error. Other DNA sequences of this sample code for an identical CDR3. The CDR3 sequence is CASSRGTKFPEAFF. The CDR3 nucleotides are TGCGCCAGTAGTAGAGGGACTAAGTTTCCTGAAGCTTTCTTT. This chain uses TRBV19 with TRBJ1-1; possibly TRBD1 for D (5 bases). There are 14 residues in the CDR3. Germline CDR1 is LNHDA and CDR2 is SQIVND (reference sequence).

In its sample, this clone was seen many times. This rearrangement joins TRBV20-1 to TRBJ2-1, with D perhaps TRBD1 or TRBD2 (5 bases each). V was clipped by 6 bases and J by 6 bases, with 15 bases between them. The germline V gene has CDR1 DFQATT and CDR2 SNEGSKA (reference sequence). CDR3 size: 13 residues. CDR3 sequence: CSAWGFVVNEQFF. DNA of the CDR3: TGCAGTGCCTGGGGGTTCGTAGTCAATGAGCAGTTCTTC.

This clone was counted ten times or more. This rearrangement joins TRBV7-2 to TRBJ1-6; D might be TRBD1 (5 bases). This CDR3 has 12 residues. With 6 bases removed from V and 14 bases from J, the gap between germline ends came to 14 bases. Germline CDR1 reads SGHTA; CDR2 reads FQGNSA. The CDR3 DNA reads TGTGCCAGCAGTTTTACGGGACTTGCCCTCCACTTT. It translates to CASSFTGLALHF.